One and the same sample provided the 26 T cell receptor beta chains below, sequenced in a study of blood T cell repertoires in COVID-19 (dated by TCRdb to the early 2020s). The library was built by means of the immunoSEQ multiplex PCR assay. TCRdb carries this immuneACCESS record with in-frame sequences only. Its versions omit some clonotypes, under half of them owing to an unresolved V gene in the studies checked, with the rest unexplained. In this sample the table shows approximately 210,000 clones, more than 75% of which occur a single time. The ten largest clones capture 3.5% to 4.5% of the sample. Material for sequencing was peripheral blood. All receptors come from a human donor in a cohort sampled during active COVID-19.

The chain combines TRBV30 with TRBJ1-2; a weak D match, TRBD1 (6 bases). The CDR3 loop spans 14 amino acids. V lost 6 bases and J lost 4, with 18 bases in between. Germline-derived CDR1 and CDR2 are GTSNPN and SVGIG (reference sequence). The CDR3 DNA reads as TGTGCCTGTTCGCGGGGGGGGCTCGGCTATGGCTACACCTTC. This encodes CACSRGGLGYGYTF.

This chain links TRBV7-8 with TRBJ2-1; TRBD2 matches 16 bases. Germline assignment: CDR1 SGHVS and CDR2 FQNEAQ. CDR3 size: 21 residues. The trim removed 5 bases at V and 6 bases at J, leaving 19 bases unmatched. CDR3 sequence: CASSRQYPGLAGGPERNEQFF. The CDR3 DNA follows: TGTGCCAGCAGCCGTCAATATCCGGGACTAGCGGGAGGGCCGGAACGCAATGAGCAGTTCTTC.

This sequence joins TRBV3-1 (or the pseudogene TRBV3-2) and TRBJ1-4, with 7 bases lining up with TRBD1. CDR1 and CDR2 (germline): LGHDT, YNNKEL (reference sequence). The CDR3 is 16 residues long. V was clipped by 1 base and J by 1 base; unmatched bases: 3. CDR3 residues: CASSQGAGGTNEKLFF. CDR3 nucleotide sequence: TGTGCCAGCAGCCAAGGGGCAGGGGGAACTAATGAAAAACTGTTTTTT.

This sequence joins TRBV7-2 and TRBJ2-1, with 9 bases that match TRBD1. V was pared by 1 base and J by 5 bases, with 3 bases of the junction left unmatched. In germline, CDR1 is SGHTA, CDR2 FQGNSA. This CDR3 comprises 15 residues. The CDR3: CASSLGTGVNNEQFF. The CDR3 region has the DNA TGTGCCAGCAGCTTAGGGACAGGGGTTAACAATGAGCAGTTCTTC.

The rearrangement links TRBV19 to TRBJ1-2, with D perhaps TRBD1 (6 bases). The CDR3 loop spans 15 amino acids. Germline V gene sequence: CDR1 LNHDA, CDR2 SQIVND (reference sequence). V was cut by 5 bases and J by 3 bases, with 16 bases left in between. The CDR3 DNA follows: TGTGCCAGTAGTCAAAACCTGGACAGTGACTATGGCTACACCTTC. Amino acid sequence: CASSQNLDSDYGYTF.

The V and J genes are TRBV7-9 and TRBJ2-7; 8 nucleotides match TRBD1. Losses at the gene ends were 4 bases for V and 1 base for J; bases not matched to a gene: 3. The CDR3 is 14 amino acids. Germline V gene data show CDR1 as SEHNR and CDR2 as FQNEAQ (reference sequence). The CDR3 nucleotides read TGTGCCAGCAGCTCCGGGACAGGATCCTACGAGCAGTACTTC. Protein product: CASSSGTGSYEQYF.

As regards this clone: This may come from a read error, since a much larger clone is one base off. CDR3 residues: CASSPTGGSGNTIYF. CDR3 bases: TGTGCCAGCAGTCCCACAGGGGGCTCTGGAAACACCATATATTTT. The chain links TRBV6-5 to TRBJ1-3, with 8 bases identical to TRBD1. With V trimmed by 5 bases and J by 0 bases, 3 bases remained unmatched. CDR3 size: 15 residues. Germline V gene data show CDR1 as MNHEY and CDR2 as SVGAGI.

The chain is built from TRBV2 and TRBJ2-7; 11 bases map to TRBD2. J gave up 4 bases and V 7 bases, and 6 bases lay outside the gene matches. This CDR3 comprises 14 residues. Per germline, CDR1 SNHLY and CDR2 FYNNEI. In nucleotides, the CDR3 is TGTGCCAGCACCATAGCGGGAGGGACGTACGAGCAGTACTTC. Translating gives CASTIAGGTYEQYF.

V is TRBV19 and J is TRBJ2-3; perhaps TRBD2 as D (6 bases). This CDR3 comprises 14 residues. The germline V gene encodes CDR1 LNHDA and CDR2 SQIVND (reference sequence). V lost 6 bases and J lost 1, with 11 bases in between. CDR3 in DNA: TGTGCCAGTAGATTCGCTAGCGGCACAGATACGCAGTATTTT. As protein: CASRFASGTDTQYF.

A few counts support this clone. The chain is built from TRBV6-1 and TRBJ2-7, with TRBD1 matching 9 bases. V lost 1 base and J lost 5; bases outside the gene matches: 6. The CDR3 consists of 15 residues. The germline V gene encodes CDR1 MNHNS and CDR2 SASEGT. CDR3 sequence (DNA): TGTGCCAGCAGTGAAGGGACAGGGGAGACTGACGAGCAGTACTTC. It is translated as CASSEGTGETDEQYF.

This chain joins TRBV6-6 and TRBJ2-6, with D hard to call. Germline CDR1 MNHNY, CDR2 SVGAGI (reference sequence). This CDR3 is built from 14 residues. Trimming removed 4 bases from V and 0 bases from J, with 4 bases in between. The CDR3 DNA reads TGTGCCAGCAGTTCCTACTCTGGGGCCAACGTCCTGACTTTC. Its protein product is CASSSYSGANVLTF.

The rearrangement joins TRBV27 to TRBJ2-7; TRBD1 matches at 7 bases. This CDR3 spans 15 amino acids. Trimming took 3 bases from V and 4 from J; bases not matched to a gene: 9. CDR1 MNHEY and CDR2 SMNVEV come from the germline V gene (reference sequence). CDR3 DNA sequence: TGTGCCAGCAGTTTGGCGGCAGGGGGTGTTTACGAGCAGTACTTC. It specifies CASSLAAGGVYEQYF.

This chain links TRBV11-2 with TRBJ2-2; D possibly corresponds to TRBD2 (7 bases). The CDR3 totals 15 residues. Trimming left V 2 bases short and J 5 bases short, with 12 bases between. CDR1 is SGHAT and CDR2 is FQNNGV in the germline V gene. The CDR3 loop reads CASSLFRGGTGELFF. The CDR3 DNA sequence: TGTGCCAGCAGCTTATTTAGGGGGGGGACCGGGGAGCTGTTTTTT.

Only a few counts were recorded for this clone. This rearrangement joins TRBV29-1 to TRBJ2-1; 10 bases map to TRBD2. In germline, CDR1 is SQVTM, CDR2 ANQGSEA. V trimming: 7 bases; J trimming: 8 bases; junction bases outside the gene matches: 11. The length of the CDR3 is 14 residues. CDR3 sequence (DNA): TGCAGCGCCCCAGCGGGGGGGCCGTTCTATGAGCAGTTCTTC. It translates to CSAPAGGPFYEQFF.

V and J are TRBV5-1 and TRBJ2-2; tentatively, D is TRBD2 (5 bases). The germline V gene encodes CDR1 SGHRS and CDR2 YFSETQ. CDR3 length: 15 amino acids. V was pared by 1 base and J by 3 bases, with 10 bases between. CDR3 loop: CASSLSGGYTGELFF. CDR3 nucleotide sequence: TGCGCCAGCAGCTTGTCCGGAGGTTACACCGGGGAGCTGTTTTTT.

This clone was counted once. The chain employs TRBV7-2 and TRBJ2-4; 10 positions agree with TRBD2. Germline loops: CDR1 SGHTA, CDR2 FQGNSA. The V and J ends lost 5 bases and 7 bases, in that order; junction bases with no gene match: 11. CDR3 size: 16 residues. CDR3 residues: CASSHASGGVNNIQYF. Here the CDR3 DNA reads TGTGCCAGCAGCCACGCTAGCGGGGGAGTCAACAACATTCAGTACTTC.

The V gene is TRBV7-8, the J gene TRBJ2-7; D is perhaps TRBD2 (6 bases). CDR3 size: 12 residues. Germline CDR1 SGHVS, CDR2 FQNEAQ. The germline V and J ends were trimmed by 4 bases and 3 bases, with 7 bases remaining between them. In nucleotides, the CDR3 is TGTGCCAGCAGCTCTAGCGTCTACGAGCAGTACTTC. Its translation is CASSSSVYEQYF.

A single count supports this clone. DNA for the CDR3: TGTGCCAGCAGCTCAGGGACTAGCGGGATCTACGAGCAGTACTTC. Its translation is CASSSGTSGIYEQYF. This sequence joins TRBV5-4 and TRBJ2-7, with TRBD2 matching 13 bases. The CDR3 is made up of 15 amino acids. Germline CDR1 and CDR2: SGHNT and YYREEE (reference sequence). The ends lost 3 bases at V and 3 bases at J; junction bases unmatched: 3.

The rearrangement uses TRBV5-1 and TRBJ2-7; TRBD1 matches 10 bases. The V segment lost 4 bases and the J segment 2 bases; nucleotides outside the gene matches: 3. Per germline, CDR1 SGHRS and CDR2 YFSETQ. CDR3 length equals 14 residues. DNA for the CDR3: TGCGCCAGCAGCCGGGACAGGGGCCCCTACGAGCAGTACTTC. Amino acids: CASSRDRGPYEQYF.

This rearrangement joins TRBV6-6 to TRBJ2-7, with D possibly being TRBD1 (5 bases). This CDR3 is built from 15 residues. V lost 6 bases and J 2 bases, leaving 17 bases between the germline ends. Per the germline V gene, CDR1 is MNHNY and CDR2 is SVGAGI (reference sequence). CDR3 nucleotide sequence: TGTGCCAGCAGCGACCCCGCAGGCAGGGCCTACGAGCAGTACTTC. Protein: CASSDPAGRAYEQYF.

This rearrangement joins TRBV5-4 to TRBJ2-7, with D maybe TRBD1 (6 bases). CDR3 size: 13 residues. V dropped 3 bases and J dropped 8 bases, with 15 bases sitting between them. CDR1 and CDR2 (germline): SGHNT, YYREEE (reference sequence). The DNA of the CDR3 is TGTGCCAGCAGCTCTAGGACAGCTAGTAAGCAGTACTTC. This codes for CASSSRTASKQYF.

The rearrangement uses TRBV19 and TRBJ1-5; 7 bases match TRBD1. Per germline, CDR1 LNHDA and CDR2 SQIVND (reference sequence). There are 16 residues in the CDR3. With 2 bases clipped from V and 2 bases from J, the junction kept 6 bases outside the gene matches. The CDR3: CASSIQNRGGNQPQHF. Here the CDR3 DNA reads TGTGCCAGTAGTATACAAAACAGGGGAGGCAATCAGCCCCAGCATTTT.

This clone was found a few times. This rearrangement joins TRBV7-2 to TRBJ2-7; TRBD1 matches at 9 bases. Germline trimming cut 1 base from V and 0 bases from J; bases unmatched to any gene: 7. The CDR3 is made up of 17 amino acids. Germline CDR1 reads SGHTA; CDR2 reads FQGNSA. The CDR3 loop reads CASSLGYRGRISYEQYF. For the CDR3, the DNA is TGTGCCAGCAGCTTAGGCTACAGGGGGCGAATCTCCTACGAGCAGTACTTC.

V is TRBV6-2 or TRBV6-3 and J is TRBJ1-2; a possible D gene is TRBD1 (6 bases). CDR3 size: 12 residues. From germline, CDR1 is MNHEY and CDR2 SVGEGT. Trimming cost V 5 bases and J 6 bases, with 10 bases left between them. The CDR3 protein is CASSRQGNGYTF. CDR3 sequence (DNA): TGTGCCAGCAGTCGTCAGGGGAATGGCTACACCTTC.

The chain is built from TRBV6-6 and TRBJ2-7, with TRBD1 identical over 8 bases. The CDR3 length is 16 residues. The V gene end was trimmed by 0 bases and the J gene end by 4 bases; junction bases not matched to a gene: 8. Germline V gene sequence: CDR1 MNHNY, CDR2 SVGAGI (reference sequence). The chain's CDR3 is CASSYSMRQGKYEQYF. Written as DNA, the CDR3 is TGTGCCAGCAGTTACTCCATGAGACAGGGGAAATACGAGCAGTACTTC.

This sequence joins TRBV19 and TRBJ2-7; 9 nucleotides agree with TRBD2. Germline V gene lookup returns CDR1 LNHDA and CDR2 SQIVND (reference sequence). Trimming removed 3 bases from V and 2 bases from J; junction bases left unmatched: 11. CDR3 length: 17 amino acids. The CDR3 coding sequence is TGTGCCAGTAGTATCCTCCCGGGACTAGCCGACCCCTACGAGCAGTACTTC. This sequence encodes CASSILPGLADPYEQYF.